This T cell receptor (beta chain) originates from a study of T cells in Graves' hyperthyroidism and ophthalmopathy. Findings and limits, study-wide: Onset of ophthalmopathy came a median roughly 6.9 months after the model predicted it. Most expanded thyroid clonotypes above 0.001 recurred in blood.

Amplification yielded TCR beta CDR3 regions, with RNA transcripts as the source. During a first-round RT-PCR of the TCR CDR3, the HTBI primer set was used. TCRdb passed the multiplex PCR reads through MiXCR, listing each CDR3 protein once. The data show roughly 290,000 distinct CDR3 sequences, about an eighth seen once. Drawn at first hyperthyroidism diagnosis, the blood sample preceded any ophthalmopathy symptoms. This sample holds PBMCs from 8.5 to 10 ml fresh peripheral blood. The germline V gene has CDR1 DFQATT and CDR2 SNEGSKA (reference sequence). The CDR3 contains 16 residues. The junction had 9 bases not matched to a gene; V was cut back by 5 bases and J by 7 bases. Many counts were recorded for this clonotype. Antigen specificity is unknown.

The sequenced sample was blood. The sequence came from a woman aged 25-40 years with Graves' hyperthyroidism that later progressed to Graves' ophthalmopathy. The V call is TRBV20-1, the J call TRBJ2-1, with 15 bases identical to TRBD2. The CDR3 region has the DNA TGCAGTGCTGCTAAGGGACTAGCGGGAGGTCGGAATGAGCAGTTCTTC. It codes for CSAAKGLAGGRNEQFF.